A selection of T cell receptor beta chains follows, all from one sample in a study of cytomegalovirus exposure and HLA in healthy donors. Produced via immunoSEQ multiplex PCR; TCRdb's table is partial and in-frame only. Seen here are 210,000 or so clones, approximately 82% observed once, and the top ten hold roughly 0.58%. The sample was PBMCs. The receptors stem from a woman in her thirties or forties in good health and CMV-seronegative. Both conserved end residues are trimmed from each CDR3. Clone size is not always given. Where it is, it says once, few, many or a class for expanded clones.

v_call: TRBV7-9; cdr3_length: 10; j_call: TRBJ2-5; clone_size: -; cdr3_aa: ASSPGVETQY
v_call: TRBV2; cdr3_length: 13; j_call: TRBJ1-2; clone_size: -; cdr3_aa: ASSETDRANYGYT
v_call: TRBV29-1; cdr3_length: 12; j_call: TRBJ2-5; clone_size: -; cdr3_aa: SVEDYFGQETQY
v_call: TRBV7-3; cdr3_length: 13; j_call: TRBJ2-3; clone_size: -; cdr3_aa: ASRPREGITDTQY
v_call: TRBV23-1; cdr3_length: 10; j_call: TRBJ1-2; clone_size: -; cdr3_aa: ASSPTGDGYT
v_call: TRBV6-1; cdr3_length: 11; j_call: TRBJ2-3; clone_size: -; cdr3_aa: ASRRKLADTQY
v_call: TRBV29-1; cdr3_length: 12; j_call: TRBJ2-3; clone_size: -; cdr3_aa: SPRNGGSTDTQY
v_call: TRBV7-9; cdr3_length: 12; j_call: TRBJ2-7; clone_size: -; cdr3_aa: SSSPQAGGNEQY
v_call: TRBV28; cdr3_length: 11; j_call: TRBJ1-3; clone_size: -; cdr3_aa: ASSQVVGNTIY
v_call: TRBV6-5; cdr3_length: 9; j_call: TRBJ2-4; clone_size: -; cdr3_aa: ASSYGRQAY
v_call: TRBV21-1; cdr3_length: 15; j_call: TRBJ2-6; clone_size: -; cdr3_aa: ASRQGRDKGGANVLT
v_call: TRBV7-2; cdr3_length: 12; j_call: TRBJ2-5; clone_size: -; cdr3_aa: ASSFGTGWETQY
v_call: TRBV7-8; cdr3_length: 14; j_call: TRBJ2-2; clone_size: -; cdr3_aa: ASSIGLAGGPGELF
v_call: TRBV9; cdr3_length: 13; j_call: TRBJ2-3; clone_size: -; cdr3_aa: ASSVYGGRTDTQY
v_call: TRBV7-6; cdr3_length: 13; j_call: TRBJ1-3; clone_size: -; cdr3_aa: ASSLTNGGGNTIY
v_call: TRBV20-1; cdr3_length: 9; j_call: TRBJ2-7; clone_size: once; cdr3_aa: SALTGVAQY
v_call: TRBV7-6; cdr3_length: 12; j_call: TRBJ2-7; clone_size: -; cdr3_aa: ASSLVQGGYEQY
v_call: TRBV7-9; cdr3_length: 13; j_call: TRBJ2-1; clone_size: -; cdr3_aa: ASSLELAAYNEQF
v_call: TRBV5-6; cdr3_length: 11; j_call: TRBJ2-5; clone_size: -; cdr3_aa: ASSLDLRKTQY
v_call: TRBV6-1; cdr3_length: 11; j_call: TRBJ2-2; clone_size: -; cdr3_aa: ASSSQGGGELF
v_call: TRBV14; cdr3_length: 17; j_call: TRBJ2-2; clone_size: -; cdr3_aa: ASSPWGTGISGDTGELF
v_call: TRBV7-9; cdr3_length: 13; j_call: TRBJ2-2; clone_size: -; cdr3_aa: ASSLRQGVTGELF
v_call: TRBV6-1; cdr3_length: 11; j_call: TRBJ1-2; clone_size: -; cdr3_aa: ASSEIAGFGYT
v_call: TRBV6-5; cdr3_length: 12; j_call: TRBJ2-7; clone_size: -; cdr3_aa: ASSYVPGGYEQY
v_call: TRBV7-6; cdr3_length: 12; j_call: TRBJ2-2; clone_size: -; cdr3_aa: ASHGQGTVGELF
v_call: TRBV2; cdr3_length: 12; j_call: TRBJ1-3; clone_size: few; cdr3_aa: ASSSGQPGNTIY
v_call: TRBV4-1; cdr3_length: 15; j_call: TRBJ2-2; clone_size: -; cdr3_aa: ASSLAGGRSRTGELF
v_call: TRBV7-9; cdr3_length: 13; j_call: TRBJ2-1; clone_size: -; cdr3_aa: ASSLVNPAGGPEF
v_call: TRBV29-1; cdr3_length: 14; j_call: TRBJ2-1; clone_size: -; cdr3_aa: SVGVGTGISYNEQF
v_call: TRBV11-3; cdr3_length: 13; j_call: TRBJ1-1; clone_size: -; cdr3_aa: ASSPNRALNTEAF
v_call: TRBV4-3; cdr3_length: 12; j_call: TRBJ2-7; clone_size: -; cdr3_aa: ASSQDRGGNEQY
v_call: TRBV6-6; cdr3_length: 14; j_call: TRBJ1-5; clone_size: -; cdr3_aa: ASSYLRSGGKQPQH
v_call: TRBV19; cdr3_length: 14; j_call: TRBJ1-1; clone_size: few; cdr3_aa: ASSIQGGNPSTEAF
v_call: TRBV6-1; cdr3_length: 12; j_call: TRBJ2-7; clone_size: -; cdr3_aa: ASSAGQGANEQY
v_call: TRBV7-2; cdr3_length: 11; j_call: TRBJ2-7; clone_size: -; cdr3_aa: ASSLSPYYEQY
v_call: TRBV5-1; cdr3_length: 14; j_call: TRBJ2-1; clone_size: -; cdr3_aa: ASSLGDRATYNEQF
v_call: TRBV7-2; cdr3_length: 13; j_call: TRBJ1-2; clone_size: -; cdr3_aa: ASSSGQGGNYGYT
v_call: TRBV6-5; cdr3_length: 10; j_call: TRBJ2-3; clone_size: -; cdr3_aa: ASTAGAGTQY
v_call: TRBV19; cdr3_length: 12; j_call: TRBJ2-2; clone_size: -; cdr3_aa: ASSQYRGTGELF
v_call: TRBV10-2; cdr3_length: 8; j_call: TRBJ2-1; clone_size: -; cdr3_aa: ATGRWEQF
v_call: TRBV28; cdr3_length: 9; j_call: -; clone_size: -; cdr3_aa: ASSRTYEQY